These T cell receptor beta chains were read from a single sample in a study of T cells in Graves' hyperthyroidism and ophthalmopathy. From the multiplex PCR reads, TCRdb called clonotypes with MiXCR, one entry per CDR3 protein. Altogether some 490,000 distinct CDR3 sequences are present, 22% being singletons, with the ten largest covering approximately 49%. Specimen: blood. The receptors were sampled from a woman aged 70 to 79 with Graves' ophthalmopathy. Each CDR3 is given with its conserved first and last residue. A D gene is named only where the DNA matches it firmly. Part of the rows lack a size; the others show once, few, many or a class for expanded clones.

-	15	TRBV19	TRBJ2-1	-	CASSTTKWDDDEQFF	TGTGCCAGTAGTACGACAAAATGGGACGACGATGAGCAGTTCTTC
-	12	TRBV28	TRBJ2-7	-	CASTEMFYEQYF	TGTGCCAGCACAGAGATGTTCTACGAGCAGTACTTC
-	13	TRBV6-1	TRBJ1-1	many	CASSTPTRTEAFF	TGTGCCAGCAGTACCCCTACCCGAACTGAAGCTTTCTTT
-	14	TRBV7-2	TRBJ1-1	many	CASSLGLENTEAFF	TGTGCCAGCAGCTTAGGGCTTGAGAACACTGAAGCTTTCTTT
-	17	TRBV4-3	TRBJ1-4	-	CASSQTGYGRANEKLFF	TGCGCCAGCAGCCAAACAGGGTACGGACGAGCTAATGAAAAACTGTTTTTT
TRBD2	21	TRBV5-1	TRBJ2-5	-	CASSLDNNLGASGSGRGTQYF	TGCGCCAGCAGCTTGGACAACAACCTAGGGGCTAGCGGGAGCGGGCGAGGGACCCAGTACTTC
-	13	TRBV7-2	TRBJ2-2	many	CASSPANTGELFF	TGTGCCAGCAGCCCGGCAAACACCGGGGAGCTGTTTTTT
-	13	TRBV18	TRBJ1-1	few	CASSPNGEAEAFF	TGTGCCAGCTCACCCAACGGGGAGGCTGAAGCTTTCTTT
-	16	TRBV3-1	TRBJ1-3	-	CASSSSMRGRGNTIYF	TGTGCCAGCAGCTCAAGCATGCGGGGCCGGGGAAACACCATATATTTT
-	14	TRBV4-1	TRBJ2-7	-	CASSQTTNRDEQYF	TGCGCCAGCAGCCAGACCACCAACAGGGACGAGCAGTACTTC
TRBD1	11	TRBV28	TRBJ1-2	many	CASSLRDSGTF	TGTGCCAGCAGCCTCCGGGACAGTGGAACCTTC
TRBD2	13	TRBV20-1	TRBJ2-1	-	CSATGLALNEQFF	TGCAGTGCTACGGGACTAGCTTTGAATGAGCAGTTCTTC
-	14	TRBV7-6	TRBJ1-1	many	CASSLGVRNTEAFF	TGTGCCAGCAGCTTAGGGGTGAGGAACACTGAAGCTTTCTTT
-	16	TRBV13	TRBJ1-6	few	CASSSAGSSYNSPLHF	TGTGCCAGCAGCTCGGCAGGGAGCTCCTATAATTCACCCCTCCACTTT
TRBD1	15	TRBV5-1	TRBJ1-2	few	CASSRRQGWTDGYTF	TGCGCCAGCAGCCGCCGACAGGGCTGGACTGATGGCTACACCTTC
-	17	TRBV19	TRBJ1-5	-	CASLPWRGQGDNQPQHF	TGTGCCAGTCTACCATGGCGAGGGCAGGGTGACAATCAGCCCCAGCATTTT
TRBD2	17	TRBV6-5	TRBJ2-7	few	CASSVSSGTSSFYEQYF	TGTGCCAGCAGTGTCTCGAGTGGGACTAGCTCGTTCTACGAGCAGTACTTC
-	14	TRBV20-1	TRBJ1-6	-	CSAQAFKYNSPLHF	TGCAGTGCTCAGGCCTTTAAGTATAATTCACCCCTCCACTTT
-	15	TRBV3-1	TRBJ1-1	-	CASSQVGIMNTEAFF	TGTGCCAGCAGCCAAGTTGGGATCATGAACACTGAAGCTTTCTTT
TRBD1	14	TRBV6-1	TRBJ2-7	many	CASSSTGGGYEQYF	TGTGCCAGCAGTTCAACAGGGGGCGGTTACGAGCAGTACTTC
-	12	TRBV12-3/TRBV12-4	TRBJ2-7	many	CASSFLGYEQYF	TGTGCCAGCAGTTTCTTGGGGTACGAGCAGTACTTC
-	14	TRBV5-1	TRBJ2-7	many	CASSLAGNSYEQYF	TGCGCCAGCAGCTTGGCAGGGAACTCCTACGAGCAGTACTTC
TRBD2	14	TRBV5-8	TRBJ2-1	-	CASSLGVAGGLEFF	TGTGCCAGCAGCTTGGGTGTAGCGGGAGGGCTGGAGTTCTTC
-	16	TRBV5-1	TRBJ2-7	once	CASSLALGRTSYEQYF	TGCGCCAGCAGCTTGGCCCTTGGGCGGACCTCCTACGAGCAGTACTTC
TRBD1	15	TRBV5-8	TRBJ2-7	-	CASSPRGTGIHEQYF	TGTGCCAGCAGCCCTCGCGGGACAGGGATCCACGAGCAGTACTTC
-	13	TRBV10-2	TRBJ1-1	-	CASRDRIGTEAFF	TGCGCCAGCAGAGACAGGATAGGCACTGAAGCTTTCTTT
TRBD2	16	TRBV9	TRBJ2-1	-	CASSVGLAGDYNEQFF	TGTGCCAGCAGCGTTGGACTAGCGGGAGATTACAATGAGCAGTTCTTC
-	14	TRBV30	TRBJ1-2	many	CAWSAYRDNYGYTF	TGTGCCTGGAGTGCCTACAGGGACAACTATGGCTACACCTTC
TRBD2	18	TRBV6-2/TRBV6-3	TRBJ2-3	-	CASSFPMEEREGRDTQYF	TGTGCCAGCAGTTTCCCCATGGAAGAGCGGGAGGGCCGGGATACGCAGTATTTT
-	15	TRBV28	TRBJ2-4	few	CASTPPPPRVNIQYF	TGTGCCAGCACCCCGCCACCTCCAAGGGTGAACATTCAGTACTTC
-	15	TRBV20-1	TRBJ1-4	-	CSATFRGRGDGKLFF	TGCAGTGCTACCTTTAGGGGGAGGGGAGACGGAAAACTGTTTTTT
TRBD2	14	TRBV3-1	TRBJ2-7	-	CASSPVTSGLGQYF	TGTGCCAGCAGCCCTGTGACTAGCGGTCTTGGGCAGTACTTC
TRBD1	16	TRBV5-1	TRBJ1-2	-	CASSFHRGATNYGYTF	TGCGCCAGCAGCTTTCACAGGGGCGCAACTAACTATGGCTACACCTTC
TRBD2	18	TRBV7-8	TRBJ2-7	-	CASSPRATLAGVSYEQYF	TGTGCCAGCAGCCCCCGCGCCACACTAGCGGGGGTCTCCTACGAGCAGTACTTC
-	12	TRBV29-1	TRBJ1-5	many	CSVGAANQPQHF	TGCAGCGTTGGGGCAGCAAATCAGCCCCAGCATTTT
TRBD2	16	TRBV2	TRBJ2-1	many	CASAGGPAEMDNEQFF	TGTGCCAGCGCGGGAGGGCCGGCTGAGATGGACAATGAGCAGTTCTTC
TRBD1	17	TRBV27	TRBJ2-1	many	CASSSFNGQGAYNEQFF	TGTGCCAGCAGTTCCTTTAATGGGCAGGGGGCCTACAATGAGCAGTTCTTC
-	14	TRBV11-2	TRBJ2-7	few	CASSLGGWVGEQYF	TGTGCCAGCAGCTTAGGTGGGTGGGTAGGCGAGCAGTACTTC
TRBD2	16	TRBV7-2	TRBJ2-5	few	CASSLPGLAQQETQYF	TGTGCCAGCAGCTTACCGGGACTAGCACAACAAGAGACCCAGTACTTC
-	14	TRBV25-1	TRBJ2-1	few	CASTPGRTSNEQFF	TGTGCCAGCACCCCGGGACGAACCTCCAATGAGCAGTTCTTC
-	14	TRBV2	TRBJ2-7	many	CASGPTWPGREQYF	TGTGCCAGCGGGCCGACCTGGCCAGGGAGGGAGCAGTACTTC
-	13	TRBV11-2	TRBJ2-1	many	CASSLGVYNEQFF	TGTGCCAGCAGCTTAGGAGTATACAATGAGCAGTTCTTC
TRBD2	14	TRBV20-1	TRBJ2-3	once	CSAPKTSATDTQYF	TGCAGTGCTCCGAAGACTAGCGCGACAGATACGCAGTATTTT
-	11	TRBV20-1	TRBJ2-1	many	CSAEGTNEQFF	TGCAGTGCCGAAGGGACGAATGAGCAGTTCTTC
-	15	TRBV4-3	TRBJ1-6	-	CASSQDGEPYSPLHF	TGCGCCAGCAGCCAAGATGGGGAGCCCTATTCACCCCTCCACTTT
-	15	TRBV6-6	TRBJ1-1	-	CASSYGGAISTEAFF	TGTGCCAGCAGTTACGGGGGGGCGATATCCACTGAAGCTTTCTTT
TRBD2	15	TRBV5-1	TRBJ2-7	few	CASSLESGGHYEQYF	TGCGCCAGCAGCTTGGAATCGGGAGGCCACTACGAGCAGTACTTC
-	15	TRBV30	TRBJ1-1	-	CAWSPQGRGNTEAFF	TGTGCCTGGAGTCCCCAGGGAAGGGGGAACACTGAAGCTTTCTTT
-	14	TRBV24-1	TRBJ2-4	few	CATSDWGRENIQYF	TGTGCCACCAGTGATTGGGGACGCGAAAACATTCAGTACTTC
-	13	TRBV6-1	TRBJ1-1	-	CASSEGIGTEAFF	TGTGCCAGCAGTGAAGGGATAGGGACTGAAGCTTTCTTT
-	15	TRBV6-1	TRBJ1-1	-	CASGSGGNTNTEAFF	TGTGCCAGCGGCTCGGGGGGCAACACGAACACTGAAGCTTTCTTT
-	15	TRBV5-8	TRBJ1-1	-	CASSLDRVLRTEAFF	TGTGCCAGCAGCTTGGATAGGGTGTTGAGGACTGAAGCTTTCTTT